These 26 T cell receptor beta chains were all obtained from the same sample, sequenced in a study of control samples from healthy donors and cancer patients. Clones were sequenced by immunoSEQ multiplex PCR, and TCRdb holds only the in-frame ones, with some missing. This sample has over 150,000 clones, with about 94% found just once. What was sequenced was blood. These receptors were obtained from a man aged 35 to 55 in good health.

This clone was recorded only once. The chain recombines TRBV10-3 with TRBJ1-2; D gene ambiguous. Trimming stripped 2 bases from V and 8 bases from J, with 9 bases between. CDR1 is ENHRY, CDR2 SYGVKD, per germline. The CDR3 spans 12 residues. The CDR3 nucleotides read TGTGCCATCAGTGAGGGGAGAGGCGGCTACACCTTC. Amino acids: CAISEGRGGYTF.

V and J are TRBV7-9 and TRBJ2-2, with D possibly matching TRBD2 (6 bases). The V end was cut by 1 base, the J end by 5 bases, with 17 bases between. The V gene's germline CDR1 is SEHNR and CDR2 FQNEAQ (reference sequence). The CDR3 sequence is 17 residues long. CDR3 sequence: CASSLVGSAAGTGELFF. CDR3 nucleotides: TGTGCCAGCAGCTTAGTCGGGTCGGCGGCGGGAACCGGGGAGCTGTTTTTT.

This chain uses TRBV18 with TRBJ2-1; 7 bases match TRBD1. This CDR3 is 13 amino acids long. With V trimmed by 4 bases and J by 4 bases, 1 base remained unmatched. Germline loops: CDR1 KGHSH, CDR2 LQKENI. CDR3 coding DNA: TGTGCCAGCTCACAGGGGGCGTACAATGAGCAGTTCTTC. Its translation is CASSQGAYNEQFF. The full variable domain, completed using reference TRBV18 and TRBJ2-1, is NAGVMQNPRHLVRRRGQEARLRCSPMKGHSHVYWYRQLPEEGLKFMVYLQKENIIDESGMPKERFSAEFPKEGPSILRIQQVVRGDSAAYFCASSQGAYNEQFFGPGTRLTVL.

The chain is built from TRBV2 and TRBJ1-5; 7 bases match TRBD1. V was pared by 5 bases and J by 7 bases, with 8 bases of the junction left unmatched. The CDR3 is 14 residues long. The germline CDR1 and CDR2 sequences are SNHLY and FYNNEI. The CDR3 sequence is CASSREGARQPQHF. In DNA, the CDR3 is TGTGCCAGCAGTCGTGAGGGGGCGCGGCAGCCCCAGCATTTT.

The CDR3 loop reads CASSIASGVNEQFF. Written as DNA, the CDR3 is TGTGCCAGTAGTATTGCTAGCGGGGTCAATGAGCAGTTCTTC. The chain is built from TRBV19 and TRBJ2-1; TRBD2 aligns across 9 bases. The CDR3 runs to 14 residues. The germline V gene has CDR1 LNHDA and CDR2 SQIVND (reference sequence). The V segment lost 3 bases and the J segment 6 bases; nucleotides outside the gene matches: 3.

The CDR3 DNA is TGTGCCAGCACCGGGACACCCGACTACGAGCAGTACTTC. Translated: CASTGTPDYEQYF. The chain couples TRBV12-3 or TRBV12-4 to TRBJ2-7; D perhaps matches TRBD1 (6 bases). V lost 7 bases and J lost 3, with 13 bases in between. The CDR3 spans 13 residues.

J is TRBJ2-3 and V is TRBV7-2; no definite D call. Germline assignment: CDR1 SGHTA and CDR2 FQGNSA. V lost 1 base and J 2 bases, leaving 7 bases between the germline ends. This CDR3 spans 14 amino acids. The DNA for the CDR3 is TGTGCCAGCAGCTTAGGAGTCCCCACAGATACGCAGTATTTT. Translation gives CASSLGVPTDTQYF.

V usage is TRBV6-5 and J usage is TRBJ2-7; weak D call: TRBD2 (6 bases). V lost 7 bases, J lost 0 bases, and 13 bases lay in between. The CDR3 consists of 14 residues. In germline, CDR1 is MNHEY, CDR2 SVGAGI. The CDR3 is CASKRTTYSYEQYF. Written as DNA, the CDR3 is TGTGCCAGCAAGCGGACTACGTACTCCTACGAGCAGTACTTC.

The genes are TRBV5-1 and TRBJ1-1; tentative D call: TRBD1 (6 bases). Germline assignment: CDR1 SGHRS and CDR2 YFSETQ. The CDR3 length is 15 residues. V was clipped by 2 bases and J by 1 base, with 12 bases between them. CDR3 residues: CASSLLQGSNTEAFF. The CDR3 DNA is TGCGCCAGCAGCTTATTACAGGGATCGAACACTGAAGCTTTCTTT.

The chain carries TRBV7-2 and TRBJ2-2; 9 nucleotides agree with TRBD2. V was clipped by 5 bases and J by 4 bases; unmatched bases: 5. The CDR3 runs to 15 residues. CDR1 is SGHTA, CDR2 FQGNSA, per germline. In DNA, the CDR3 is TGTGCCAGCAGCCCCGGGCGGGGGGGCACCGGGGAGCTGTTTTTT. Translation gives CASSPGRGGTGELFF.

The CDR3 DNA sequence: TGCGCCAGCAGCTTCTCGCCAGACACTGAAGCTTTCTTT. This translates into CASSFSPDTEAFF. This rearrangement joins TRBV5-1 to TRBJ1-1; D is undetermined. The CDR3 extends over 13 amino acids. In germline, CDR1 is SGHRS, CDR2 YFSETQ. Trimming removed 2 bases at V and 3 bases at J, with 8 bases between.

The chain has TRBV18 and TRBJ2-7; TRBD2 matches 14 bases. V lost 3 bases to trimming and J lost 1 base; unmatched junction nucleotides: 8. In germline, CDR1 is KGHSH, CDR2 LQKENI. The CDR3 length is 18 residues. CDR3 protein: CASSPLGLAGGSSYEQYF. The CDR3 DNA sequence: TGTGCCAGCTCACCGCTCGGACTAGCGGGGGGCTCGTCCTACGAGCAGTACTTC.

CDR3 nucleotide sequence: TGTGCCACCAGCAGAAAACGGACATCATGGGCGGCTAGCAATCAGCCCCAGCATTTT. Translated, it gives CATSRKRTSWAASNQPQHF. V is TRBV15 and J is TRBJ1-5; D may be TRBD1 (5 bases). Germline-derived CDR1 and CDR2 are LNHNV and YYDKDF (reference sequence). CDR3 length equals 19 residues. V lost 2 bases to trimming and J lost 0 bases, with 20 bases between them.

The chain employs TRBV5-1 and TRBJ2-5; D assignment may be TRBD1 or TRBD2 (5 bases each). V gave up 0 bases and J gave up 1 base, with 10 bases separating them. The CDR3 has 15 amino acids. Germline lookup yields CDR1 SGHRS and CDR2 YFSETQ. CDR3 in amino acids: CASSLVAGAQETQYF. CDR3 bases: TGCGCCAGCAGCTTGGTAGCCGGGGCCCAAGAGACCCAGTACTTC. The variable domain in full, completed from reference TRBV5-1 and TRBJ2-5, reads KAGVTQTPRYLIKTRGQQVTLSCSPISGHRSVSWYQQTPGQGLQFLFEYFSETQRNKGNFPGRFSGRQFSNSRSEMNVSTLELGDSALYLCASSLVAGAQETQYFGPGTRLLVL.

The V and J genes are TRBV5-6 and TRBJ1-4; perhaps TRBD1 as D (5 bases). CDR3 length: 15 residues. Trimming left V 1 base short and J 3 bases short, with 10 bases between. Germline CDR1 SGHDT, CDR2 YYEEEE. This chain's CDR3 is CASSLQTAANEKLFF. The CDR3 nucleotides read TGTGCCAGCAGCTTGCAGACAGCAGCTAATGAAAAACTGTTTTTT.

V is TRBV14 and J is TRBJ1-2; unclear D gene. Between the trimmed V and J ends, which lost 2 bases and 0 bases, there was a span of 7 bases. The CDR3 is 14 amino acids. Germline CDR1 reads SGHDN; CDR2 reads FVKESK. CDR3 loop: CASSQSQSNYGYTF. Written as DNA, the CDR3 is TGTGCCAGCAGCCAAAGCCAGTCTAACTATGGCTACACCTTC.

This rearrangement joins TRBV6-5 to TRBJ1-5; TRBD1 matches 10 bases. Germline CDR1 reads MNHEY; CDR2 reads SVGAGI. V lost 10 bases, J lost 6 bases, and 12 bases stayed unmatched. This CDR3 contains 15 residues. The CDR3 nucleotides read TGTGCCACCCGGGACAGGGGCTACTCTCCTCAGCCCCAGCATTTT. Translating gives CATRDRGYSPQPQHF.

The rearrangement links TRBV3-1 (or the pseudogene TRBV3-2) to TRBJ1-2; 9 bases agree with TRBD1. With V trimmed by 3 bases and J by 8 bases, 7 bases remained unmatched. This CDR3 comprises 14 residues. Germline V CDR1 and CDR2: LGHDT, YNNKEL (reference sequence). The DNA for the CDR3 is TGTGCCAGCAGCCATGAACAGGGGGCATTAGGCTACACCTTC. It is translated as CASSHEQGALGYTF.

The V gene is TRBV7-6, the J gene TRBJ1-4; perhaps TRBD1 as D (5 bases). This CDR3 has 17 amino acids. CDR1 and CDR2 (germline): SGHVS, FNYEAQ. The V and J ends lost 1 base and 0 bases respectively, with 12 bases between them. CDR3 region: CASSLGLKGPTNEKLFF. In nucleotides, the CDR3 is TGTGCCAGCAGCTTAGGCCTGAAGGGGCCAACTAATGAAAAACTGTTTTTT.

The V call is TRBV4-1, the J call TRBJ1-6; D remains unclear. Germline V lookup: CDR1 MGHRA, CDR2 YSYEKL. V was trimmed by 0 bases and J by 9 bases, leaving 18 bases between them. CDR3 size: 17 residues. The chain's CDR3 is CASSQDWTPFGASPLHF. CDR3 sequence (DNA): TGCGCCAGCAGCCAAGACTGGACCCCCTTTGGCGCTTCACCCCTCCACTTT.

The chain uses TRBV5-5 and TRBJ2-7; 8 nucleotides match TRBD2. Germline lookup yields CDR1 SGHKS and CDR2 YYEKEE (reference sequence). Trimming cost V 3 bases and J 0 bases; bases outside gene matches: 8. This CDR3 comprises 16 residues. The chain's CDR3 is CASSWTERGHSYEQYF. In DNA form, the CDR3 reads TGTGCCAGCAGCTGGACGGAGCGGGGGCACTCCTACGAGCAGTACTTC.

The chain is built from TRBV30 and TRBJ1-5; perhaps TRBD1 as D (5 bases). Germline V CDR1 and CDR2: GTSNPN, SVGIG (reference sequence). The CDR3 runs to 13 residues. V was trimmed by 1 base and J by 9 bases, leaving 13 bases between them. This CDR3 reads CAWSEGRTRPQHF. Written as DNA, the CDR3 is TGTGCCTGGAGTGAGGGCAGGACAAGGCCCCAGCATTTT.

The rearrangement joins TRBV5-1 to TRBJ1-4; TRBD1 aligns across 10 bases. Trimming at V came to 2 bases and at J to 6 bases, leaving 4 bases not matched to a gene. The germline V gene encodes CDR1 SGHRS and CDR2 YFSETQ. This CDR3 has 15 residues. CDR3 region: CASSFGGTGDEKLFF. Written as DNA, the CDR3 is TGCGCCAGCAGCTTTGGGGGGACAGGGGATGAAAAACTGTTTTTT.

The rearrangement uses TRBV7-8 and TRBJ2-1; no reliable D call. With 5 bases removed from V and 5 bases from J, the gap between germline ends came to 7 bases. This CDR3 has 12 residues. The V gene's germline CDR1 is SGHVS and CDR2 FQNEAQ. CDR3 residues: CASSLTDNEQFF. The CDR3 nucleotides read TGTGCCAGCAGCCTAACTGACAATGAGCAGTTCTTC.

The rearrangement uses TRBV6-6 and TRBJ2-7; unclear D gene. Germline V lookup: CDR1 MNHNY, CDR2 SVGAGI (reference sequence). The CDR3 runs to 15 residues. The germline V and J ends were trimmed by 3 bases and 2 bases, with 14 bases remaining between them. The CDR3 sequence: CASSYYEDPTYEQYF. CDR3 DNA sequence: TGTGCCAGCAGTTATTACGAGGATCCCACCTACGAGCAGTACTTC.

The genes are TRBV27 and TRBJ2-1, with 11 bases aligning to TRBD2. V lost 6 bases, J lost 4 bases, and 5 bases stayed unmatched. Per germline, CDR1 MNHEY and CDR2 SMNVEV (reference sequence). The CDR3 runs 15 residues. The CDR3 DNA is TGTGCCAGCAGAGCCGGGACTAGCGGTTACAATGAGCAGTTCTTC. Translation gives CASRAGTSGYNEQFF.